This passage covers 18 T cell receptor beta chains from one sample sequenced in a study of blood T cell repertoires in COVID-19. Only in-frame clones appear in the TCRdb table, and some are missing; sequencing was by immunoSEQ multiplex PCR. The repertoire holds some 200,000 clones, with 70% to 90% as singletons. Sequenced material: peripheral blood. These receptors were obtained from a woman in her 50s with active or convalescent COVID-19.

The J gene is TRBJ2-4, the V gene TRBV18; tentative D call: TRBD1 (6 bases). The germline V and J ends were trimmed by 2 bases and 7 bases, with 9 bases remaining between them. The CDR3 is made up of 13 amino acids. Germline V CDR1 and CDR2: KGHSH, LQKENI. CDR3 residues: CASSPTGLNIQYF. CDR3 nucleotide sequence: TGTGCCAGCTCACCAACAGGGTTGAACATTCAGTACTTC.

This clone occurred once. V and J are TRBV7-2 and TRBJ1-5; the D gene is possibly TRBD1 (6 bases). Trimming stripped 3 bases from V and 7 bases from J, with 10 bases between. The CDR3 is 13 residues long. Germline CDR1 is SGHTA and CDR2 is FQGNSA. CDR3 DNA sequence: TGTGCCAGCAGCTTCTCAGGGGACCAGCCCCAGCATTTT. Translation gives CASSFSGDQPQHF.

This chain links TRBV9 with TRBJ1-1, with a weak D call TRBD1 (6 bases). Germline assignment: CDR1 SGDLS and CDR2 YYNGEE. The CDR3 sequence is 14 residues long. Trimming shortened V by 6 bases and J by 7 bases, and 19 bases separated the two germline ends. This CDR3 is CASTRGANRNEAFF. The CDR3 nucleotides read TGTGCCAGCACACGGGGGGCAAATAGGAATGAAGCTTTCTTT. Filled out from reference TRBV9 and TRBJ1-1, the complete variable domain reads DSGVTQTPKHLITATGQRVTLRCSPRSGDLSVYWYQQSLDQGLQFLIQYYNGEERAKGNILERFSAQQFPDLHSELNLSSLELGDSALYFCASTRGANRNEAFFGQGTRLTVV.

The chain is built from TRBV6-5 and TRBJ1-5; no clear D. Trimming shortened V by 5 bases and J by 5 bases, and 10 bases separated the two germline ends. Germline CDR1 and CDR2: MNHEY and SVGAGI. The CDR3 runs to 13 residues. CDR3 DNA sequence: TGTGCCAGCAGTCCCGGTCTTGATCAGCCCCAGCATTTT. Translating gives CASSPGLDQPQHF.

This rearrangement joins TRBV5-5 to TRBJ1-2, with TRBD1 matching 8 bases. The CDR3 extends over 15 amino acids. Germline loops: CDR1 SGHKS, CDR2 YYEKEE (reference sequence). After removal of 0 bases from V and 8 bases from J, the junction contained 9 bases not matched to a gene. CDR3 DNA: TGTGCCAGCAGCTTGGCCCCGCAGGGGGCGGGGGGCTACACCTTC. This sequence encodes CASSLAPQGAGGYTF. The full variable domain, in which reference TRBV5-5 and TRBJ1-2 provide the parts outside the CDR3, is DAGVTQSPTHLIKTRGQQVTLRCSPISGHKSVSWYQQVLGQGPQFIFQYYEKEERGRGNFPDRFSARQFPNYSSELNVNALLLGDSALYLCASSLAPQGAGGYTFGSGTRLTVV.

Comment on this clone: Relative to the germline gene, one junction end is altered; a read error may explain this. The V call is TRBV3-1 (or the pseudogene TRBV3-2), the J call TRBJ1-2; tentative D call: TRBD1 (6 bases). This CDR3 has 14 amino acids. The V gene's germline CDR1 is LGHDT and CDR2 YNNKEL (reference sequence). The CDR3, as DNA: TGTGCCAGCAGCCAAGAAGGGGGACCTCGGGGTCGGGCCTTC. Translating gives CASSQEGGPRGRAF.

This chain connects TRBV28 to TRBJ2-7; TRBD2 might be the D (5 bases). The germline V and J ends were trimmed by 2 bases and 0 bases, with 8 bases remaining between them. Germline V gives CDR1 MDHEN, CDR2 SYDVKM. The CDR3 has 14 residues. CDR3 bases: TGTGCCAGCAGTTTAGGAGGATACTCCTACGAGCAGTACTTC. Its translation is CASSLGGYSYEQYF.

This clone was observed once. The chain employs TRBV2 and TRBJ1-1, with D maybe TRBD1 (5 bases). V lost 6 bases to trimming and J lost 4 bases, with 12 bases between them. From germline, CDR1 is SNHLY and CDR2 FYNNEI. The length of the CDR3 is 13 residues. The CDR3 nucleotides read TGTGCCAGCAGGGTTGTGGGGGGCACTGAAGCTTTCTTT. It translates to CASRVVGGTEAFF.

The rearrangement uses TRBV6-6 and TRBJ1-5, with TRBD1 as a possible D gene (5 bases). CDR3 length: 16 amino acids. V lost 6 bases, J lost 6 bases, and 21 bases lay in between. Germline assignment: CDR1 MNHNY and CDR2 SVGAGI (reference sequence). The CDR3 protein is CASRFGGGGGRQPQHF. The CDR3 bases are TGTGCCAGCAGGTTCGGGGGGGGAGGTGGTCGTCAGCCCCAGCATTTT.

This chain uses TRBV9 with TRBJ2-1; 11 positions agree with TRBD2. The CDR3 extends over 17 amino acids. Trimming took 3 bases from V and 9 from J; bases not matched to a gene: 14. CDR1 is SGDLS, CDR2 YYNGEE, per germline. The CDR3 sequence is CASSEPPWVAGGVEQFF. The CDR3 DNA is TGTGCCAGCAGCGAACCCCCCTGGGTAGCGGGAGGGGTTGAGCAGTTCTTC.

DNA for the CDR3: TGTGCCAGCACGGGACAAGAGACCCAGTACTTC. Translating gives CASTGQETQYF. The gene calls are TRBV28 and TRBJ2-5; D may be TRBD2 (5 bases). Germline CDR1 and CDR2: MDHEN and SYDVKM. The CDR3 totals 11 residues. V was cut by 7 bases and J by 2 bases, with 5 bases left in between.

The chain recombines TRBV5-5 with TRBJ2-5; no firm D call. V lost 0 bases to trimming and J lost 5 bases, with 5 bases between them. Germline CDR1 and CDR2: SGHKS and YYEKEE (reference sequence). CDR3 length: 12 residues. The CDR3 DNA is TGTGCCAGCAGCTTGGCTGCGGAGACCCAGTACTTC. This encodes CASSLAAETQYF. The full variable domain, with the rest looked up from reference TRBV5-5 and TRBJ2-5, is DAGVTQSPTHLIKTRGQQVTLRCSPISGHKSVSWYQQVLGQGPQFIFQYYEKEERGRGNFPDRFSARQFPNYSSELNVNALLLGDSALYLCASSLAAETQYFGPGTRLLVL.

This rearrangement joins TRBV5-1 to TRBJ1-6; D is perhaps TRBD1 (6 bases). This CDR3 has 16 residues. Germline CDR1 is SGHRS and CDR2 is YFSETQ. Between the trimmed V and J ends, which lost 6 bases and 1 base, there was a span of 14 bases. In DNA, the CDR3 is TGCGCCAGCACGTGGGGGCGCGGATCCTATAATTCACCCCTCCACTTT. This gives the protein CASTWGRGSYNSPLHF.

The V and J genes are TRBV5-1 and TRBJ2-3; D ambiguous. The CDR3 loop spans 12 amino acids. Trimming stripped 3 bases from V and 6 bases from J, with 8 bases between. Germline CDR1 is SGHRS and CDR2 is YFSETQ. The CDR3 protein is CASSSAEDTQYF. CDR3 in DNA: TGCGCCAGCAGCTCCGCGGAGGATACGCAGTATTTT.

The chain recombines TRBV5-1 with TRBJ1-3, with TRBD1 identical over 7 bases. The CDR3 covers 15 residues. CDR1 is SGHRS, CDR2 YFSETQ, per germline. With 5 bases clipped from V and 0 bases from J, the junction kept 5 bases outside the gene matches. The CDR3, as DNA: TGCGCCAGCAGGGAAACAGGGGACTCTGGAAACACCATATATTTT. This gives the protein CASRETGDSGNTIYF.

The chain joins TRBV2 to TRBJ2-7; 7 bases line up with TRBD2. V lost 8 bases to trimming and J lost 6 bases; unmatched junction nucleotides: 7. The CDR3 extends over 12 amino acids. Germline V lookup: CDR1 SNHLY, CDR2 FYNNEI. The CDR3, as DNA: TGTGCCAGCGGCCTAGCGGCAGCCGAGCAGTACTTC. Translation: CASGLAAAEQYF. The full variable domain, completed using reference TRBV2 and TRBJ2-7, is EPEVTQTPSHQVTQMGQEVILRCVPISNHLYFYWYRQILGQKVEFLVSFYNNEISEKSEIFDDQFSVERPDGSNFTLKIRSTKLEDSAMYFCASGLAAAEQYFGPGTRLTVT.

The rearrangement links TRBV7-2 to TRBJ1-2; D is ambiguous. The V end was cut by 5 bases, the J end by 3 bases, with 19 bases between. The germline gives CDR1 SGHTA, CDR2 FQGNSA. The CDR3 is 16 amino acids. This CDR3 reads CASSRLPLVADYGYTF. The CDR3 region has the DNA TGTGCCAGCAGCCGCTTACCACTCGTAGCGGACTATGGCTACACCTTC.

The chain links TRBV7-2 to TRBJ1-2; TRBD1 is a possible D gene (5 bases). CDR1 and CDR2 (germline): SGHTA, FQGNSA. V was clipped by 4 bases and J by 8 bases, with 26 bases between them. CDR3 length: 17 residues. This CDR3 is CASSSLGGGFGPEGYTF. In nucleotides, the CDR3 is TGTGCCAGCAGCTCCCTGGGCGGGGGTTTTGGGCCGGAGGGCTACACCTTC.